A selection of T cell receptor beta chains follows, all from one sample in a study of shared T cell receptors in the human thymus. The table came from immunoSEQ multiplex PCR; TCRdb's copy has only in-frame clones and leaves some out. The data show 450,000 to 650,000 clones, 70% to 80% seen once. The data also belong to a second study, concerning human thymus T cells.

The sample consisted of thymocytes. These receptors originate from a boy less than two years old with a congenital heart defect. Both conserved end residues are part of each CDR3. Fields, in order: CDR3 protein, CDR3 DNA, J gene, V gene, clone size, CDR3 length, D gene. D genes are given only for firm matches. Clone size is shown for a subset of rows, as once, few, many or a class of expanded clone.

CDR3aa: CASSGREHHQETQYF
CDR3nt: TGTGCCAGCAGCGGCCGGGAACACCATCAAGAGACCCAGTACTTC
j_gene: TRBJ2-5
v_gene: TRBV11-2
abundance: .
len: 15
d_gene: .

CDR3aa: CASSQDPTSADEQFF
CDR3nt: TGCGCCAGCAGCCAAGACCCGACCAGCGCCGATGAGCAGTTCTTC
j_gene: TRBJ2-1
v_gene: TRBV4-3
abundance: .
len: 15
d_gene: .

CDR3aa: CAAGGSGRYEQYF
CDR3nt: TGTGCCGCGGGGGGTAGCGGGAGGTACGAGCAGTACTTC
j_gene: TRBJ2-7
v_gene: TRBV25-1
abundance: .
len: 13
d_gene: TRBD2

CDR3aa: CASSPRGGPLSYEQYF
CDR3nt: TGTGCCAGCAGCCCCCGGGGGGGACCTCTTTCCTACGAGCAGTACTTC
j_gene: TRBJ2-7
v_gene: TRBV5-5
abundance: .
len: 16
d_gene: TRBD2

CDR3aa: CASSLRQGSSSYNEQFF
CDR3nt: TGTGCCAGCAGCTTAAGACAGGGCTCGAGCTCCTACAATGAGCAGTTCTTC
j_gene: TRBJ2-1
v_gene: TRBV11-3
abundance: .
len: 17
d_gene: TRBD1

CDR3aa: CAWTLGVRETQYF
CDR3nt: TGTGCCTGGACCCTAGGGGTCCGGGAGACCCAGTACTTC
j_gene: TRBJ2-5
v_gene: TRBV30
abundance: .
len: 13
d_gene: .

CDR3aa: CASSSRTGYEQYF
CDR3nt: TGTGCCAGCAGCTCTCGGACTGGCTACGAGCAGTACTTC
j_gene: TRBJ2-7
v_gene: TRBV7-2
abundance: .
len: 13
d_gene: .

CDR3aa: CASSYSDWTGETQYF
CDR3nt: TGTGCCAGCAGTTACTCGGACTGGACCGGGGAGACCCAGTACTTC
j_gene: TRBJ2-5
v_gene: TRBV6-6
abundance: .
len: 15
d_gene: .

CDR3aa: CASTATSNEQFF
CDR3nt: TGTGCCAGCACCGCGACTAGTAATGAGCAGTTCTTC
j_gene: TRBJ2-1
v_gene: TRBV2
abundance: .
len: 12
d_gene: .

CDR3aa: CASSHQWSGALHDEQFF
CDR3nt: TGCGCCAGCAGCCACCAGTGGAGCGGGGCCCTACATGATGAGCAGTTCTTC
j_gene: TRBJ2-1
v_gene: TRBV4-1
abundance: once
len: 17
d_gene: TRBD2

CDR3aa: CASSYRGSRQYF
CDR3nt: TGTGCCAGCAGTTACCGAGGGAGTAGGCAGTACTTC
j_gene: TRBJ2-7
v_gene: TRBV6-5
abundance: .
len: 12
d_gene: .

CDR3aa: CASSTSGTSSYNEQFF
CDR3nt: TGCGCCAGCAGTACTAGCGGGACGAGCTCCTACAATGAGCAGTTCTTC
j_gene: TRBJ2-1
v_gene: TRBV10-1
abundance: .
len: 16
d_gene: TRBD2

CDR3aa: CASSLVWGGDNEQFF
CDR3nt: TGTGCCAGCAGCTTGGTTTGGGGGGGCGACAATGAGCAGTTCTTC
j_gene: TRBJ2-1
v_gene: TRBV5-4
abundance: .
len: 15
d_gene: .

CDR3aa: CASSPESRSYNEQFF
CDR3nt: TGTGCCAGCAGCCCCGAAAGTAGATCCTACAATGAGCAGTTCTTC
j_gene: TRBJ2-1
v_gene: TRBV11-3
abundance: once
len: 15
d_gene: .

CDR3aa: CASSFLSTTGRQDVGYGYTF
CDR3nt: TGTGCCAGCAGCTTTCTCTCCACCACAGGGCGCCAAGATGTGGGCTATGGCTACACCTTC
j_gene: TRBJ1-2
v_gene: TRBV7-8
abundance: .
len: 20
d_gene: .

CDR3aa: CTSSPTSGTSHYNEQFF
CDR3nt: TGCACCAGCAGCCCAACCTCCGGGACTAGCCATTACAATGAGCAGTTCTTC
j_gene: TRBJ2-1
v_gene: TRBV1
abundance: .
len: 17
d_gene: .

CDR3aa: CASSLIGWGPPAHEQYF
CDR3nt: TGTGCCAGCAGTTTAATCGGGTGGGGCCCTCCAGCCCACGAGCAGTACTTC
j_gene: TRBJ2-7
v_gene: TRBV27
abundance: .
len: 17
d_gene: .

CDR3aa: CASTPGGNQPQHF
CDR3nt: TGTGCCAGTACCCCGGGGGGCAATCAGCCCCAGCATTTT
j_gene: TRBJ1-5
v_gene: TRBV19
abundance: .
len: 13
d_gene: .

CDR3aa: CASSQAGQAYEQYF
CDR3nt: TGTGCCAGCAGCCAAGCGGGACAGGCCTACGAGCAGTACTTC
j_gene: TRBJ2-7
v_gene: TRBV4-2
abundance: .
len: 14
d_gene: TRBD1

CDR3aa: CAAQGTGTYEQYF
CDR3nt: TGTGCCGCCCAGGGGACAGGTACTTACGAGCAGTACTTC
j_gene: TRBJ2-7
v_gene: TRBV6-1
abundance: .
len: 13
d_gene: TRBD1

CDR3aa: CASSLPVRSGVHTEAFF
CDR3nt: TGTGCCAGCAGCCTCCCAGTTCGTTCGGGGGTGCATACTGAAGCTTTCTTT
j_gene: TRBJ1-1
v_gene: TRBV7-9
abundance: few
len: 17
d_gene: .

CDR3aa: CASSPPGLIEAFF
CDR3nt: TGTGCCAGCAGTCCCCCGGGACTGATTGAAGCTTTCTTT
j_gene: TRBJ1-1
v_gene: TRBV5-4
abundance: .
len: 13
d_gene: .

CDR3aa: CASSLAYGSNEKLFF
CDR3nt: TGCGCCAGCAGCTTGGCCTACGGGAGTAATGAAAAACTGTTTTTT
j_gene: TRBJ1-4
v_gene: TRBV5-1
abundance: few
len: 15
d_gene: .

CDR3aa: CASSPGLAEYDNEQFF
CDR3nt: TGTGCCAGCAGCCCCGGACTAGCGGAGTACGACAATGAGCAGTTCTTC
j_gene: TRBJ2-1
v_gene: TRBV7-6
abundance: few
len: 16
d_gene: TRBD2

CDR3aa: CASSSPGDGRQETQYF
CDR3nt: TGTGCCAGCAGTTCGCCGGGGGACGGTAGGCAAGAGACCCAGTACTTC
j_gene: TRBJ2-5
v_gene: TRBV27
abundance: few
len: 16
d_gene: .

CDR3aa: CASSPKPGLAFRPNEQFF
CDR3nt: TGTGCCAGCAGCCCCAAACCGGGACTAGCGTTTAGGCCCAATGAGCAGTTCTTC
j_gene: TRBJ2-1
v_gene: TRBV7-3
abundance: .
len: 18
d_gene: TRBD2

CDR3aa: CASSQDSRQGHSNQPQHF
CDR3nt: TGCGCCAGCAGCCAAGATTCGAGACAGGGCCATAGCAATCAGCCCCAGCATTTT
j_gene: TRBJ1-5
v_gene: TRBV4-3
abundance: .
len: 18
d_gene: TRBD1

CDR3aa: CASTLQRAGNTIYF
CDR3nt: TGTGCCAGTACCCTACAGAGGGCTGGAAACACCATATATTTT
j_gene: TRBJ1-3
v_gene: TRBV19
abundance: .
len: 14
d_gene: .

CDR3aa: CASSQDLPLGGTDTQYF
CDR3nt: TGCGCCAGCAGCCAAGATCTACCGCTCGGAGGGACAGATACGCAGTATTTT
j_gene: TRBJ2-3
v_gene: TRBV4-1
abundance: once
len: 17
d_gene: .

CDR3aa: CASSLRTRYYEQYF
CDR3nt: TGCGCCAGCAGCTTGAGGACTAGGTACTACGAGCAGTACTTC
j_gene: TRBJ2-7
v_gene: TRBV5-1
abundance: once
len: 14
d_gene: TRBD2

CDR3aa: CASGLVPGWDTGDQETQYF
CDR3nt: TGTGCTAGTGGTTTGGTTCCTGGTTGGGACACAGGGGACCAAGAGACCCAGTACTTC
j_gene: TRBJ2-5
v_gene: TRBV12-5
abundance: .
len: 19
d_gene: TRBD1

CDR3aa: CASSLALSGGSGYEQYF
CDR3nt: TGTGCCAGCAGCTTAGCATTGAGTGGGGGGTCAGGGTACGAGCAGTACTTC
j_gene: TRBJ2-7
v_gene: TRBV7-6
abundance: .
len: 17
d_gene: .

CDR3aa: CASSPSGASSYEQYF
CDR3nt: TGTGCCAGCAGTCCGAGCGGGGCGAGCTCCTACGAGCAGTACTTC
j_gene: TRBJ2-7
v_gene: TRBV27
abundance: few
len: 15
d_gene: TRBD2

CDR3aa: CASSGLSEQFF
CDR3nt: TGTGCCAGCAGTGGACTTTCCGAGCAGTTCTTC
j_gene: TRBJ2-1
v_gene: TRBV6-1
abundance: .
len: 11
d_gene: .

CDR3aa: CASSLSARKGAEQYF
CDR3nt: TGTGCCAGCAGCTTATCAGCCAGGAAGGGGGCCGAGCAGTACTTC
j_gene: TRBJ2-7
v_gene: TRBV7-3
abundance: .
len: 15
d_gene: TRBD1

CDR3aa: CASSLAGAWERERSYEQYF
CDR3nt: TGTGCCAGCAGCTTGGCCGGAGCTTGGGAGCGGGAGAGATCCTACGAGCAGTACTTC
j_gene: TRBJ2-7
v_gene: TRBV5-4
abundance: .
len: 19
d_gene: TRBD2

CDR3aa: CASSLGGGDYNEQFF
CDR3nt: TGTGCCAGCAGCTTAGGTGGGGGGGACTACAATGAGCAGTTCTTC
j_gene: TRBJ2-1
v_gene: TRBV7-9
abundance: once
len: 15
d_gene: TRBD2

CDR3aa: CASSQVETGNEQFF
CDR3nt: TGCGCCAGCAGCCAAGTTGAAACTGGCAATGAGCAGTTCTTC
j_gene: TRBJ2-1
v_gene: TRBV4-3
abundance: .
len: 14
d_gene: .